A single sample gave rise to the 19 T cell receptor beta chains below, sequenced in a study of blood T cell repertoires in COVID-19 (TCRdb year 2020). Library method: the immunoSEQ multiplex PCR assay. TCRdb provides this immuneACCESS table in a form limited to in-frame rearrangements. Some clones are lacking; in checked studies, under half of them reflect an unresolved V gene, and why the rest are absent is not known. This sample gives some 68,000 clones in total; 75% to 90% of them show up just once. The ten most abundant clones make up about 2.9% of the sample. Sample: peripheral blood. The receptors originated from a man over 45 with acute or convalescent COVID-19.

The V call is TRBV28, the J call TRBJ2-7, with TRBD1 matching over 11 bases. The junction had 4 bases not matched to a gene; V was cut back by 4 bases and J by 5 bases. The length of the CDR3 is 14 residues. CDR1 and CDR2 from the germline V gene are MDHEN and SYDVKM. CDR3 nucleotide sequence: TGTGCCAGCAGTTCCGGACAGGGGGCGGACGAGCAGTACTTC. Translated: CASSSGQGADEQYF.

The chain is built from TRBV19 and TRBJ2-1; D may be TRBD1 (5 bases). The V gene's germline CDR1 is LNHDA and CDR2 SQIVND (reference sequence). The CDR3 runs to 14 residues. Trimming took off 5 bases at V and 5 bases at J, with 13 bases between the two ends. CDR3 sequence (DNA): TGTGCCAGTAGTTTCAGGGTACATCACAATGAGCAGTTCTTC. As protein: CASSFRVHHNEQFF.

The chain uses TRBV6-6 and TRBJ1-4; 7 bases map to TRBD1. V dropped 5 bases and J dropped 8; count of bases not matched to a gene: 8. The germline gives CDR1 MNHNY, CDR2 SVGAGI (reference sequence). This CDR3 contains 14 residues. The CDR3, as DNA: TGTGCCAGCAGTCGGGACAGCACTCGGGAAAAACTGTTTTTT. This sequence encodes CASSRDSTREKLFF.

Here the CDR3 reads CASSVGRSNLQETQYF. CDR3 DNA: TGTGCCAGCAGCGTAGGTAGATCCAACCTCCAAGAGACCCAGTACTTC. This rearrangement joins TRBV9 to TRBJ2-5; D is unresolved. Germline CDR1 SGDLS, CDR2 YYNGEE. Trimming stripped 0 bases from V and 1 base from J, with 13 bases between. The CDR3 consists of 16 residues.

The genes are TRBV20-1 and TRBJ1-1, with D maybe TRBD1 (5 bases). With 3 bases removed from V and 0 bases from J, the gap between germline ends came to 11 bases. This CDR3 comprises 14 residues. Per germline, CDR1 DFQATT and CDR2 SNEGSKA (reference sequence). CDR3 amino acids: CSASRGRLNTEAFF. The CDR3 DNA is TGCAGTGCTAGTAGGGGAAGGTTGAACACTGAAGCTTTCTTT.

The chain links TRBV5-8 to TRBJ2-3; 7 bases agree with TRBD1. The germline gives CDR1 SGHTS, CDR2 YDEGEE. The CDR3 extends over 17 amino acids. The ends lost 4 bases at V and 4 bases at J; junction bases unmatched: 15. The DNA for the CDR3 is TGTGCCAGCAGCAAGACAGGGTATTATGATTTCGCAGATACGCAGTATTTT. Its translation is CASSKTGYYDFADTQYF.

This chain uses TRBV29-1 with TRBJ1-4; 8 bases line up with TRBD1. Germline CDR1 reads SQVTM; CDR2 reads ANQGSEA. V was pared by 6 bases and J by 7 bases, with 4 bases of the junction left unmatched. The CDR3 totals 12 residues. This chain's CDR3 is CSVDRGTEKLFF. The CDR3 coding sequence is TGCAGCGTAGACAGGGGAACTGAAAAACTGTTTTTT.

The chain is built from TRBV5-1 and TRBJ2-7; TRBD1 might be the D (6 bases). CDR1 and CDR2 (germline): SGHRS, YFSETQ. This CDR3 contains 15 residues. V was cut by 3 bases and J by 6 bases, with 19 bases left in between. The CDR3, as DNA: TGCGCCAGCAGCTCCGGACAGTTCCCTCCCGGCGAGCAGTACTTC. It translates to CASSSGQFPPGEQYF.

The J gene is TRBJ2-7, the V gene TRBV3-1 (or the pseudogene TRBV3-2); 9 bases map to TRBD2. The V gene end was trimmed by 4 bases and the J gene end by 6 bases; junction bases not matched to a gene: 7. The CDR3 length is 14 residues. Germline CDR1 reads LGHDT; CDR2 reads YNNKEL (reference sequence). Written as DNA, the CDR3 is TGTGCCAGCAGCCTCGATGCGGGAGGGGGCGAGCAGTACTTC. This sequence encodes CASSLDAGGGEQYF.

The rearrangement joins TRBV30 to TRBJ1-6, with TRBD1 as a possible D gene (5 bases). The CDR3 runs to 12 residues. Trimming removed 8 bases from V and 11 bases from J, with 16 bases in between. Germline V gene data show CDR1 as GTSNPN and CDR2 as SVGIG (reference sequence). The CDR3 nucleotides read TGTGCCCACCAGGGTTCGGGGGCACCCCTCCACTTT. This gives the protein CAHQGSGAPLHF.

This chain links TRBV19 with TRBJ1-2; D remains ambiguous. The CDR3 extends over 14 amino acids. V was trimmed by 6 bases and J by 3 bases, leaving 14 bases between them. CDR1 and CDR2 from the germline V gene are LNHDA and SQIVND (reference sequence). The CDR3 loop reads CASRLPASDYGYTF. In DNA, the CDR3 is TGTGCCAGTAGACTTCCAGCCAGCGACTATGGCTACACCTTC.

This chain connects TRBV6-2 or TRBV6-3 to TRBJ2-3, with 10 nucleotides matching TRBD2. From germline, CDR1 is MNHEY and CDR2 SVGEGT. The CDR3 is 16 amino acids. The J segment lost 5 bases and the V segment lost 5 bases, leaving 10 bases of the junction unmatched. The CDR3 region has the DNA TGTGCCAGCAGTCCATCTAGCGGGAGAGTTAGAGATACGCAGTATTTT. Translated: CASSPSSGRVRDTQYF.

The rearrangement uses TRBV6-5 and TRBJ2-1; D is unclear. This CDR3 comprises 11 residues. Germline CDR1 is MNHEY and CDR2 is SVGAGI. Trimming left V 7 bases short and J 5 bases short, with 6 bases between. The CDR3 region has the DNA TGTGCCAGCACCCAAAACAATGAGCAGTTCTTC. It encodes CASTQNNEQFF.

The chain combines TRBV24-1 with TRBJ1-2; the match to TRBD1 covers 10 bases. CDR3 size: 14 residues. Trimming at V came to 4 bases and at J to 6 bases, leaving 4 bases not matched to a gene. CDR1 is KGHDR and CDR2 is SFDVKD in the germline V gene. CDR3 sequence reads: CATSDPGQGNGYTF. For the CDR3, the DNA is TGTGCCACCAGTGACCCGGGACAGGGGAATGGCTACACCTTC.

This rearrangement joins TRBV7-9 to TRBJ1-3, with D perhaps matching TRBD1 (6 bases). Trimming shortened V by 5 bases and J by 4 bases, and 12 bases separated the two germline ends. Per the germline V gene, CDR1 is SEHNR and CDR2 is FQNEAQ (reference sequence). This CDR3 has 14 amino acids. The CDR3 spells CASSERQEGNTIYF. Written as DNA, the CDR3 is TGTGCCAGCAGCGAACGACAGGAAGGAAACACCATATATTTT.

This clone is a singleton in its sample. This sequence joins TRBV10-3 and TRBJ2-1; no firm D call. Trimming left V 2 bases short and J 6 bases short, with 11 bases between. Germline V gives CDR1 ENHRY, CDR2 SYGVKD. CDR3 length equals 14 residues. CDR3 region: CAISEDVRGNEQFF. The CDR3 nucleotides read TGTGCCATCAGTGAGGACGTCCGAGGCAATGAGCAGTTCTTC.

This clone was observed once. V gene TRBV19 combines with J gene TRBJ1-1, with TRBD1 identical over 8 bases. From germline, CDR1 is LNHDA and CDR2 SQIVND (reference sequence). V was clipped by 6 bases and J by 4 bases; unmatched bases: 19. CDR3 size: 18 residues. The CDR3 protein is CASSLGVAGGRLITEAFF. The CDR3 DNA sequence: TGTGCCAGTAGCCTTGGGGTCGCAGGGGGCCGTTTGATCACTGAAGCTTTCTTT.

This clone was observed a single time. The genes are TRBV2 and TRBJ1-5, with TRBD1 matching over 8 bases. This CDR3 has 13 amino acids. Germline V lookup: CDR1 SNHLY, CDR2 FYNNEI. J lost 3 bases, V lost 9 bases, and 4 bases had no gene match. CDR3 in amino acids: CASADRDNQPQHF. Here the CDR3 DNA reads TGTGCCAGTGCGGACAGGGACAATCAGCCCCAGCATTTT.

The chain couples TRBV3-1 (or the pseudogene TRBV3-2) to TRBJ2-7, with 12 bases aligning to TRBD2. The germline CDR1 and CDR2 sequences are LGHDT and YNNKEL (reference sequence). Unmatched junction bases numbered 16, after V lost 1 base and J lost 6 bases. This CDR3 comprises 19 residues. CDR3: CASSQAFFASGRDLGEQYF. The CDR3, as DNA: TGTGCCAGCAGCCAAGCGTTTTTCGCTAGCGGGAGGGACCTGGGCGAGCAGTACTTC.